This T cell receptor beta chain was sequenced during a study of blood T cell repertoires in COVID-19. On the study more broadly: Some COVID-19 samples were acute and others convalescent; all came from the United States, Italy and Spain. PBMCs, B-cell-depleted T cells, or T cells were the source of the cDNA or gDNA that made up the material.

There are 15 residues in the CDR3. Germline CDR1 is KGHSH and CDR2 is LQKENI. V was shortened by 2 bases and J by 5 bases, with 13 bases between the two germline ends. The table came from immunoSEQ multiplex PCR; TCRdb's copy has only in-frame clones and leaves some out. The data hold more than 200,000 clones, with around 90% observed a single time. What was sequenced was PBMCs or T cells enriched from blood (not recorded which). This rearrangement joins TRBV18 to TRBJ1-3; a possible D gene is TRBD1 (5 bases). The clonotype comes from a woman aged 25 to 45 who had been exposed to COVID-19. The CDR3 sequence: CASSPGGTERNTIYF. DNA for the CDR3: TGTGCCAGCTCACCAGGAGGGACGGAAAGAAACACCATATATTTT. The variable domain in full, with the rest retrieved from reference TRBV18 and TRBJ1-3, is NAGVMQNPRHLVRRRGQEARLRCSPMKGHSHVYWYRQLPEEGLKFMVYLQKENIIDESGMPKERFSAEFPKEGPSILRIQQVVRGDSAAYFCASSPGGTERNTIYFGEGSWLTVV.